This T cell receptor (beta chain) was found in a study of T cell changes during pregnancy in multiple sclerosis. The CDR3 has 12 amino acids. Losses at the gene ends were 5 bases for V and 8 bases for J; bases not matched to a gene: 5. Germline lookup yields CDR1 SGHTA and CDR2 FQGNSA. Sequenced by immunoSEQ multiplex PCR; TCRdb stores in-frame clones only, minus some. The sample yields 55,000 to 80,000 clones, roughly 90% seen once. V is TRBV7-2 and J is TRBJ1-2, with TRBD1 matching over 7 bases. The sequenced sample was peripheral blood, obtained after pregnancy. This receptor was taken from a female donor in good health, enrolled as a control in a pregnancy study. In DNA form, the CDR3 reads TGTGCCAGCAGCCCCAGGACAGGCGGCTACACCTTC. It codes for CASSPRTGGYTF.